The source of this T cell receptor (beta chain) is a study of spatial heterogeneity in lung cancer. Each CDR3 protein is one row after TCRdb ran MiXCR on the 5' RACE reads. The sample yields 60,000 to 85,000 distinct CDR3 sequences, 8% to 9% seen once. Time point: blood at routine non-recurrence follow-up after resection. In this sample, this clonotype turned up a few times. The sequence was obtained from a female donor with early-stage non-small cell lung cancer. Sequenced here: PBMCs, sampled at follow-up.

In DNA, the CDR3 is TGCAGTGCGAGTCGGGTCGCGGGAGGCCAAGAGACCCAGTACTTC. Its protein product is CSASRVAGGQETQYF. The chain links TRBV20-1 to TRBJ2-5, with 8 bases identical to TRBD2. After removal of 6 bases from V and 1 base from J, the junction contained 10 bases not matched to a gene. The germline CDR1 and CDR2 sequences are DFQATT and SNEGSKA (reference sequence). The CDR3 runs 15 residues.